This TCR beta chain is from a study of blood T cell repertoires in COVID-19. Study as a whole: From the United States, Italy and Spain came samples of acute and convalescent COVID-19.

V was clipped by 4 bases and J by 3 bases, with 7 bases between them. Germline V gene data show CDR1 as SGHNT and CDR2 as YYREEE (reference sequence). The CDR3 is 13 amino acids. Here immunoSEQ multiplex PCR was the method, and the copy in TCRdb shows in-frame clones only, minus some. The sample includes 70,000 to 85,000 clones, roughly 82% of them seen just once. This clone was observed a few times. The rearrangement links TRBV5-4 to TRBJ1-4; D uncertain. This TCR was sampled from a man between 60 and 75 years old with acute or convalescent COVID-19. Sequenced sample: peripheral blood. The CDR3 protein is CASSPGSNEKLFF. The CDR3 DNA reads TGTGCCAGCAGCCCGGGATCTAATGAAAAACTGTTTTTT. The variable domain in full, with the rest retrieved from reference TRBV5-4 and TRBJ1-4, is ETGVTQSPTHLIKTRGQQVTLRCSSQSGHNTVSWYQQALGQGPQFIFQYYREEENGRGNFPPRFSGLQFPNYSSELNVNALELDDSALYLCASSPGSNEKLFFGSGTQLSVL.